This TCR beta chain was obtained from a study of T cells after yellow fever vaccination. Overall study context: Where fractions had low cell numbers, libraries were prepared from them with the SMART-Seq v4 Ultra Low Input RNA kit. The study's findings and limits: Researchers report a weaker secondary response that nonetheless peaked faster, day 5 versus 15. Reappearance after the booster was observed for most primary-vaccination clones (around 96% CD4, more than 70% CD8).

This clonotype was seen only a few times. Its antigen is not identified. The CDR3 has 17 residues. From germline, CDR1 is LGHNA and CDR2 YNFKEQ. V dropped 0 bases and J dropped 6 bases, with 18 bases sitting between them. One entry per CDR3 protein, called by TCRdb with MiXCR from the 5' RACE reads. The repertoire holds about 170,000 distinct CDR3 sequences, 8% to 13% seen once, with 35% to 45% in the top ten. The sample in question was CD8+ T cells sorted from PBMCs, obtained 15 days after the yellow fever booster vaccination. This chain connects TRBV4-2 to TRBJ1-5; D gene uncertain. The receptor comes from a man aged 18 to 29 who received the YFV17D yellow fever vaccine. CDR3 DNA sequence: TGTGCCAGCAGCCAAGAATTCGGAGGGCTCGGTTTTCAGCCCCAGCATTTT. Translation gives CASSQEFGGLGFQPQHF.